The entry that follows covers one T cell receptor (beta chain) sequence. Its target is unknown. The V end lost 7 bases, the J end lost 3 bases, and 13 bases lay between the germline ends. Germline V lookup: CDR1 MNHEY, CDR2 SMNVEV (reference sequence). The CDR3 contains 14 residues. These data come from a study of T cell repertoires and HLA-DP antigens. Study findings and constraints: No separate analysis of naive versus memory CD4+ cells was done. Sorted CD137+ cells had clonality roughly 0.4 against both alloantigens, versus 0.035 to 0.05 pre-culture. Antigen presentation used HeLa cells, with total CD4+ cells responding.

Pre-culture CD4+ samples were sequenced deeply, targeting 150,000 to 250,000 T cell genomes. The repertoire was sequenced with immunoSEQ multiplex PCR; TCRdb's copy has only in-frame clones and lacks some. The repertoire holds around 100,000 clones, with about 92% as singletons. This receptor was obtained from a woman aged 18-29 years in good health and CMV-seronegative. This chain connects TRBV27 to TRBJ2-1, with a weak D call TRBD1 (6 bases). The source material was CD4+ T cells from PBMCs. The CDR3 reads CASTSGGIYNEQFF. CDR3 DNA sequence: TGTGCCAGCACCTCTGGGGGCATCTACAATGAGCAGTTCTTC.